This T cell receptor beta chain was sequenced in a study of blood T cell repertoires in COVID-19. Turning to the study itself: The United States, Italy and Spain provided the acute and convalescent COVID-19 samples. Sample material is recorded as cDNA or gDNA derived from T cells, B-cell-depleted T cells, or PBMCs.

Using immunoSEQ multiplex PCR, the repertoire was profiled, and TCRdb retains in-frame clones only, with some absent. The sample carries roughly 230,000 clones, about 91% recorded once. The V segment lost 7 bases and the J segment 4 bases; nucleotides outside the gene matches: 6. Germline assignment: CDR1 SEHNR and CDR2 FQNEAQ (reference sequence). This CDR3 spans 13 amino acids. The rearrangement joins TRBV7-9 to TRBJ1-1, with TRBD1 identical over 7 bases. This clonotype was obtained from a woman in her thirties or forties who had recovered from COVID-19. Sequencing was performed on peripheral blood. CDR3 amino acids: CASNTAGGTEAFF. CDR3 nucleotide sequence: TGTGCCAGCAACACGGCAGGGGGCACTGAAGCTTTCTTT.